Presented here are 25 T cell receptor beta chains from one specimen sequenced in a study of cytomegalovirus exposure and HLA in healthy donors. The PCR used 60 Vbeta and 13 Jbeta primers. Clones were sequenced by immunoSEQ multiplex PCR, and TCRdb holds only the in-frame ones, with some missing. Among roughly 100,000 clones, 79% were seen once, and the ten largest hold more than 3%. The specimen sequenced was PBMCs. These receptors all come from a woman aged 40 to 55 in good health and CMV-seronegative.

This chain connects TRBV7-2 to TRBJ1-1; D not resolved. The length of the CDR3 is 14 residues. Trimming pared 4 bases from V and 5 bases from J, leaving 14 bases between. Germline lookup yields CDR1 SGHTA and CDR2 FQGNSA. For the CDR3, the DNA is TGTGCCAGCAGCTCCCGGCAGGTTTGGACTGAAGCTTTCTTT. This translates into CASSSRQVWTEAFF.

The chain carries TRBV18 and TRBJ1-1, with TRBD1 matching 10 bases. Germline CDR1 and CDR2: KGHSH and LQKENI. J gave up 7 bases and V 3 bases, and 8 bases lay outside the gene matches. There are 15 residues in the CDR3. In DNA form, the CDR3 reads TGTGCCAGCTCACCTGGACAGGGGGTCTTTGGTGAAGCTTTCTTT. It specifies CASSPGQGVFGEAFF. The complete variable domain, with remaining parts taken from reference TRBV18 and TRBJ1-1, reads NAGVMQNPRHLVRRRGQEARLRCSPMKGHSHVYWYRQLPEEGLKFMVYLQKENIIDESGMPKERFSAEFPKEGPSILRIQQVVRGDSAAYFCASSPGQGVFGEAFFGQGTRLTVV.

The gene calls are TRBV7-8 and TRBJ1-1; 7 bases are a match to TRBD1. This CDR3 comprises 17 residues. V shed 3 bases and J 0 bases; nucleotides not matched to a gene: 10. The germline V gene encodes CDR1 SGHVS and CDR2 FQNEAQ. Written as DNA, the CDR3 is TGTGCCAGCAGCTTCTCGACAGGGATGGAGGTGAACACTGAAGCTTTCTTT. Protein product: CASSFSTGMEVNTEAFF.

This chain joins TRBV7-2 and TRBJ2-1; D gene ambiguous. V lost 1 base to trimming and J lost 8 bases, with 9 bases between them. This CDR3 region has 13 residues. The germline gives CDR1 SGHTA, CDR2 FQGNSA. The DNA of the CDR3 is TGTGCCAGCAGCTTAGGAGAGCGTGATGAGCAGTTCTTC. Protein: CASSLGERDEQFF.

The chain is built from TRBV7-7 and TRBJ2-5, with 11 bases aligning to TRBD2. The CDR3 sequence is 16 residues long. J gave up 1 base and V 1 base, and 2 bases lay outside the gene matches. Per the germline V gene, CDR1 is SSHAT and CDR2 is FNYEAQ (reference sequence). CDR3 residues: CASSLDGLAGQETQYF. The DNA of the CDR3 is TGTGCCAGCAGCTTAGATGGACTAGCGGGCCAAGAGACCCAGTACTTC.

The chain links TRBV19 to TRBJ1-2; possible D gene TRBD1, 5 bases. Trimming shortened V by 7 bases and J by 5 bases, and 20 bases separated the two germline ends. CDR1 is LNHDA, CDR2 SQIVND, per germline (reference sequence). The CDR3 has 15 amino acids. CDR3: CASTPQQQGGYGYTF. For the CDR3, the DNA is TGTGCCAGTACCCCTCAGCAGCAGGGCGGTTATGGCTACACCTTC.

V usage is TRBV5-5 and J usage is TRBJ1-2, with 9 bases aligning to TRBD1. V lost 4 bases, J lost 4 bases, and 11 bases stayed unmatched. This CDR3 comprises 16 residues. Germline values: CDR1 SGHKS, CDR2 YYEKEE (reference sequence). The CDR3 DNA is TGTGCCAGCAGCCAGCACCGGACAGGGGAGCCCTATGGCTACACCTTC. Translating gives CASSQHRTGEPYGYTF.

This chain links TRBV5-1 with TRBJ2-7, with D possibly being TRBD2 (6 bases). V lost 2 bases, J lost 2 bases, and 11 bases lay in between. This CDR3 is built from 14 residues. Germline V gene lookup returns CDR1 SGHRS and CDR2 YFSETQ. The CDR3 loop reads CASSFAGGTYEQYF. In DNA form, the CDR3 reads TGCGCCAGCAGCTTTGCAGGCGGGACCTACGAGCAGTACTTC.

V and J are TRBV11-2 and TRBJ2-1; D may be TRBD2 (6 bases). The CDR3 is 17 residues long. Per germline, CDR1 SGHAT and CDR2 FQNNGV. Trimming stripped 5 bases from V and 0 bases from J, with 17 bases between. For the CDR3, the DNA is TGTGCCAGCAGCCCCAGCGGGTGGCGGAGCTCCTACAATGAGCAGTTCTTC. Its protein is CASSPSGWRSSYNEQFF.

The chain recombines TRBV15 with TRBJ2-7; 8 bases agree with TRBD1. V trimming: 2 bases; J trimming: 4 bases; junction bases outside the gene matches: 7. This CDR3 spans 15 amino acids. Germline V CDR1 and CDR2: LNHNV, YYDKDF (reference sequence). This CDR3 is CATSRNTGGRYEQYF. CDR3 DNA sequence: TGTGCCACCAGCAGAAACACAGGGGGGAGGTACGAGCAGTACTTC.

This sequence joins TRBV4-2 and TRBJ2-2; 7 bases map to TRBD2. The CDR3 runs to 16 residues. V gave up 4 bases and J gave up 6 bases; unmatched junction bases: 11. Germline CDR1 and CDR2: LGHNA and YNFKEQ. The CDR3 sequence: CASSLEWAGVSGELFF. The CDR3 DNA reads as TGTGCCAGCAGCCTAGAATGGGCGGGAGTGTCCGGGGAGCTGTTTTTT.

This clone was counted a single time. V and J are TRBV2 and TRBJ1-1; unclear D gene. Trimming took off 0 bases at V and 0 bases at J, with 8 bases between the two ends. Per germline, CDR1 SNHLY and CDR2 FYNNEI. The CDR3 extends over 15 amino acids. CDR3 DNA: TGTGCCAGCAGTGAAGCTGAGCGGATGAACACTGAAGCTTTCTTT. Translated, it gives CASSEAERMNTEAFF. The full variable domain, rest sourced from reference TRBV2 and TRBJ1-1, is EPEVTQTPSHQVTQMGQEVILRCVPISNHLYFYWYRQILGQKVEFLVSFYNNEISEKSEIFDDQFSVERPDGSNFTLKIRSTKLEDSAMYFCASSEAERMNTEAFFGQGTRLTVV.

This clone occurred once. This rearrangement joins TRBV10-3 to TRBJ2-1; the match to TRBD2 covers 10 bases. With 6 bases clipped from V and 7 bases from J, the junction kept 9 bases outside the gene matches. This CDR3 region has 15 residues. The germline V gene encodes CDR1 ENHRY and CDR2 SYGVKD. The CDR3 loop is CAISALAGEDNEQFF. The CDR3 DNA reads as TGTGCCATCAGCGCTCTAGCGGGAGAAGATAATGAGCAGTTCTTC.

The rearrangement uses TRBV2 and TRBJ1-2, with 10 bases lining up with TRBD1. Germline V lookup: CDR1 SNHLY, CDR2 FYNNEI. The CDR3 extends over 15 amino acids. Germline trimming cut 6 bases from V and 2 bases from J; bases unmatched to any gene: 6. The CDR3 nucleotides are TGTGCCAGCAGCTGGGACAGGGGCACAAACTATGGCTACACCTTC. Encoded protein: CASSWDRGTNYGYTF.

The gene calls are TRBV9 and TRBJ1-2; possibly TRBD1 for D (5 bases). The CDR3 is made up of 12 amino acids. Trimming cost V 3 bases and J 7 bases, with 10 bases left between them. Germline assignment: CDR1 SGDLS and CDR2 YYNGEE. CDR3 sequence reads: CASSEWGGGYTF. The CDR3 coding sequence is TGTGCCAGCAGCGAGTGGGGCGGTGGCTACACCTTC.

This clone was seen once. The chain has TRBV5-4 and TRBJ1-2; 7 positions agree with TRBD1. The germline CDR1 and CDR2 sequences are SGHNT and YYREEE (reference sequence). J lost 2 bases, V lost 4 bases, and 2 bases had no gene match. This CDR3 is 13 amino acids long. Here the CDR3 reads CASSMGQNYGYTF. For the CDR3, the DNA is TGTGCCAGCAGCATGGGACAGAACTATGGCTACACCTTC. The whole variable domain, filled in from reference TRBV5-4 and TRBJ1-2, reads ETGVTQSPTHLIKTRGQQVTLRCSSQSGHNTVSWYQQALGQGPQFIFQYYREEENGRGNFPPRFSGLQFPNYSSELNVNALELDDSALYLCASSMGQNYGYTFGSGTRLTVV.

The gene calls are TRBV5-8 and TRBJ1-4, with TRBD1 matching 9 bases. CDR3 length equals 15 residues. J gave up 5 bases and V 4 bases, and 6 bases lay outside the gene matches. Per germline, CDR1 SGHTS and CDR2 YDEGEE. The CDR3 DNA reads TGTGCCAGCAGCCTTTCCGGGACAGGGAATGAAAAACTGTTTTTT. This sequence encodes CASSLSGTGNEKLFF. Combining the CDR3 with reference TRBV5-8 and TRBJ1-4 gives the whole variable domain EAGVTQSPTHLIKTRGQQATLRCSPISGHTSVYWYQQALGLGLQFLLWYDEGEERNRGNFPPRFSGRQFPNYSSELNVNALELEDSALYLCASSLSGTGNEKLFFGSGTQLSVL.

This clone was detected once. This rearrangement joins TRBV5-6 to TRBJ2-1; tentatively, D is TRBD2 (6 bases). V was clipped by 3 bases and J by 8 bases, with 21 bases between them. This CDR3 comprises 16 residues. Germline CDR1 reads SGHDT; CDR2 reads YYEEEE. In nucleotides, the CDR3 is TGTGCCAGCAGCTCCTCCGGGACTCTAATTAGAGATGAGCAGTTCTTC. As protein: CASSSSGTLIRDEQFF.

The chain carries TRBV19 and TRBJ2-7; 11 nucleotides align to TRBD2. The CDR3 runs 15 residues. Germline V CDR1 and CDR2: LNHDA, SQIVND (reference sequence). V dropped 2 bases and J dropped 4; count of bases not matched to a gene: 4. CDR3 nucleotides: TGTGCCAGTAGTATAACTAGCGGGAGACAGTACGAGCAGTACTTC. The encoded protein is CASSITSGRQYEQYF.

J is TRBJ1-4 and V is TRBV19, with D perhaps matching TRBD1 (6 bases). Looked up from germline, CDR1 is LNHDA and CDR2 is SQIVND (reference sequence). Trimming pared 4 bases from V and 3 bases from J, leaving 9 bases between. The CDR3 is made up of 14 amino acids. The CDR3 sequence: CASSKGVSNEKLFF. The CDR3 bases are TGTGCCAGTAGTAAGGGGGTTTCTAATGAAAAACTGTTTTTT.

The rearrangement uses TRBV28 and TRBJ2-7; D possibly corresponds to TRBD2 (6 bases). CDR3 length: 13 amino acids. V shed 6 bases and J shed 1 base, with 10 bases lying between them. The V gene's germline CDR1 is MDHEN and CDR2 SYDVKM. The DNA for the CDR3 is TGTGCCAGCAGCCACGGGGGTTCCTACGAGCAGTACTTC. It encodes CASSHGGSYEQYF. Full variable domain (rest looked up from reference TRBV28 and TRBJ2-7): DVKVTQSSRYLVKRTGEKVFLECVQDMDHENMFWYRQDPGLGLRLIYFSYDVKMKEKGDIPEGYSVSREKKERFSLILESASTNQTSMYLCASSHGGSYEQYFGPGTRLTVT.

The V gene is TRBV28, the J gene TRBJ1-5; D is unresolved. CDR3 size: 13 residues. Trimming cost V 8 bases and J 5 bases, with 13 bases left between them. Germline loops: CDR1 MDHEN, CDR2 SYDVKM. The CDR3 DNA follows: TGTGCCAGCTTACGAGATTTCTATCAGCCCCAGCATTTT. Amino acids: CASLRDFYQPQHF.

This clone has a handful of counts. The chain has TRBV28 and TRBJ1-2, with D perhaps TRBD1 (6 bases). Trimming pared 6 bases from V and 6 bases from J, leaving 14 bases between. Germline loops: CDR1 MDHEN, CDR2 SYDVKM. The CDR3 runs 13 residues. The CDR3 nucleotides read TGTGCCAGCAGAGTAGACAGGAGCGATGGCTACACCTTC. Its protein is CASRVDRSDGYTF.

This clone was seen more than once but under ten times. The rearrangement links TRBV11-3 to TRBJ2-3, with D possibly matching TRBD2 (6 bases). Trimming took 1 base from V and 2 from J, leaving 10 bases between them. This CDR3 has 15 amino acids. Germline CDR1 is SGHNT and CDR2 is YENEEA. The CDR3 nucleotides read TGTGCCAGCAGCTTAGGGGGACTTCTCACAGATACGCAGTATTTT. Residues: CASSLGGLLTDTQYF.

This chain links TRBV7-2 with TRBJ2-7, with 10 positions matching TRBD2. CDR3 length: 18 residues. The V segment lost 1 base and the J segment 0 bases; nucleotides outside the gene matches: 9. Germline loops: CDR1 SGHTA, CDR2 FQGNSA. In DNA form, the CDR3 reads TGTGCCAGCAGCTTAGAGGCAAGCGGGAGGGTTAGCTCCTACGAGCAGTACTTC. Amino acids: CASSLEASGRVSSYEQYF.